This T cell receptor beta chain is from a study of vaccination effects on CD4 cells after COVID-19 (dated by TCRdb to between 2022 and 2023). About the investigation overall: To identify antigen-specific CD4+ T cell clonotypes by their expansion, the ViraFEST assay first stimulated PBMC with viral peptide pools and then applied TCR sequencing. Altogether, roughly 10 COVID-19 convalescent patients and several SARS-CoV-2-naive healthy vaccine recipients made up the full study. In the study, cultures from other donors were sequenced using the Oncomine TCR Beta short-read assay on an Illumina iSeq 100. Under 2.5 million PBMC per well were cultured with roughly 10 ug/ml peptides in IMDM containing about 5% human AB serum, about 10 IU/ml IL-2 and gentamicin. SARS-CoV-2 spike-specific CD4+ TCR repertoires from before and after mRNA vaccination were compared in COVID-19 convalescent patients and in infection-naive vaccine recipients. Across the study, the median time from the second dose to post-vaccine sampling was 72 days (range 14 to 241). Summary of the overall study and its limitations: Clones induced by infection and clones induced by vaccination both contracted markedly at late timepoints after vaccination, which fits with T cell responses waning over time. Among healthy vaccine recipients, nearly all vaccine-induced clones were SARS-CoV-2 mono-reactive, and just 1 of 255 was cross-reactive with common cold coronaviruses. The study was limited by a small number of convalescent patients, and early post-infection timepoints were lacking.

V loses 6 bases of germline sequence and J loses 7 bases, and the interval between the two ends is 19 bases. Its CDR3 holds 15 amino acids, cysteine through phenylalanine. Solely the CDR3 DNA is kept, with 45 bases framed from the first base. The germline V gene yields SNHLY for CDR1 and FYNNEI for CDR2. This clone was seen more than once but under ten times. The antigen it binds to is not known. No much larger clone exists at a distance of one base, and base qualities are not known. After 10 days of culture, CD4+ T cells were isolated with the EasySep CD4+ T cell isolation kit. Two doses of either the BNT162b2 or the mRNA-1273 mRNA SARS-CoV-2 vaccine were administered to participants. Healthy vaccine recipients had no prior SARS-CoV-2 infection, confirmed by negative nucleocapsid antibodies before and after vaccination. Half of the culture medium was replaced with fresh IL-2-containing medium on days 3 and 7. Unless otherwise noted, each peptide stimulation condition was cultured in triplicate wells. PBMC were separated from whole blood using Ficoll-Paque Plus gradient centrifugation and were then either cryopreserved at -140C or used fresh. The QIAamp micro DNA kit was used to extract genomic DNA from the cultured CD4+ T cells.

The method behind the library was the immunoSEQ multiplex PCR assay. DNA from the cultured, isolated CD4+ T cells was subjected to TCR beta CDR3 sequencing. The study's processing was this. Non-productive TCR sequences were removed and reads were trimmed to the CDR3 region, keeping CDR3s of at least 7 amino acids. The MANAFEST web app was used to pick out antigen-specific clonotypes by comparing their expansion in peptide wells with that in reference cultures. For clones to be considered positive, expansion at FDR<0.05 versus reference and all other wells, an odds ratio above 5, and a frequency above 0.1% in two replicate wells were required. A clonotype was defined as cross-reactive if the clonotype was significantly expanded both in SARS-CoV-2 spike wells and in at least one common cold coronavirus spike condition. CDR3 similarity was assessed by Levenshtein distance with the stringdist R package, and unrooted trees were built with ape in R 3.6.1. Not all clones reach the TCRdb copy of this immuneACCESS table, which keeps in-frame sequences only. Checked studies attribute under half of the gap to unresolved V genes and leave the rest unexplained. For V, J and clone size, that table is used; D and trimming come from the DNA. In this sample the table shows about 8,900 clones, approximately 72% of which occur a single time. The leading ten clones occupy about a tenth of the sample.

The source of this sequence is a human donor who received a COVID-19 vaccine. Recombination linked TRBV2 to TRBJ2-4, and the D gene may be TRBD2, 5 bases matching. The material was CD4+ T cells from PBMCs cultured without peptide, obtained after COVID-19 vaccination. The bases read TGTGCCAGCAGCCGGACTGCCCCTCCAAATAACATTCAGTACTTC. Translation gives CASSRTAPPNNIQYF.